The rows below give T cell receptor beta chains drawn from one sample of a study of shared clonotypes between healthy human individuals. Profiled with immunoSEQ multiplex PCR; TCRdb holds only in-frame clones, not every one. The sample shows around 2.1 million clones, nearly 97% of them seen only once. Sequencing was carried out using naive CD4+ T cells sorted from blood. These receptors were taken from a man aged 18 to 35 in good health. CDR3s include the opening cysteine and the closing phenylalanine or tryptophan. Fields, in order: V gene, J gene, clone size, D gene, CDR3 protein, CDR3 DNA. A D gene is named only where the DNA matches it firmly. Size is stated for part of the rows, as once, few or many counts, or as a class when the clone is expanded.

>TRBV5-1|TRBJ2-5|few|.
CASSPGWNQETQYF
TGCGCCAGCAGCCCGGGGTGGAATCAAGAGACCCAGTACTTC
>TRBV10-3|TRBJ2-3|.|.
CAISDVFQRELYF
TGTGCCATCAGTGATGTTTTCCAGCGAGAGCTGTATTTT
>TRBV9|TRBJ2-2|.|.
CASSVDPLSTDTGELFF
TGTGCCAGCAGCGTAGATCCCCTATCAACCGACACCGGGGAGCTGTTTTTT
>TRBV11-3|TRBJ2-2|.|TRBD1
CASSSTTGHTGELFF
TGTGCCAGCAGTAGTACGACAGGGCACACCGGGGAGCTGTTTTTT
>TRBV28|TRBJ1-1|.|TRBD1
CASSFGDRGLTEAFF
TGTGCCAGCAGTTTTGGGGACAGGGGGCTCACTGAAGCTTTCTTT
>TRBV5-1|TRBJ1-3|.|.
CASSSWGLGSGNTIYF
TGCGCCAGCAGCTCTTGGGGGTTGGGCTCTGGAAACACCATATATTTT
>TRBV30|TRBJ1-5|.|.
CAWSPDSNQPQHF
TGTGCCTGGAGCCCCGACAGCAATCAGCCCCAGCATTTT
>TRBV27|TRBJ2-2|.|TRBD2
CASSSPSGGPAGELFF
TGTGCCAGCAGTTCCCCTAGCGGGGGGCCGGCCGGGGAGCTGTTTTTT
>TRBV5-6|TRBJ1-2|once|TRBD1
CASSFGDREFYGYTF
TGTGCCAGCAGCTTCGGGGACAGGGAGTTCTATGGCTACACCTTC
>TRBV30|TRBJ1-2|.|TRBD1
CAWSVHSGQGNGYTF
TGTGCCTGGAGTGTACACTCGGGACAGGGGAATGGCTACACCTTC
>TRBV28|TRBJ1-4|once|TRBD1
CASSPGGQVSSEKLFF
TGTGCCAGCAGTCCTGGGGGACAGGTCTCGTCCGAAAAACTGTTTTTT
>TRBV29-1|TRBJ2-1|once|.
CSVGGVSYNEQFF
TGCAGCGTTGGAGGGGTCTCCTACAATGAGCAGTTCTTC
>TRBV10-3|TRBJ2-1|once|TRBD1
CATMTLTGGVVSYNEQFF
TGTGCCACCATGACCTTAACAGGGGGCGTAGTCTCCTACAATGAGCAGTTCTTC
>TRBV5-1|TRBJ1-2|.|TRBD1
CASSLVPPGTASYGYTF
TGCGCCAGCAGCTTGGTTCCCCCCGGGACAGCTAGCTATGGCTACACCTTC
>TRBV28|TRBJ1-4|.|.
CASSFSGPGRSGNEKLFF
TGTGCCAGCAGTTTTTCGGGGCCCGGCAGGAGCGGTAATGAAAAACTGTTTTTT
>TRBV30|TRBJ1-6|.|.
CAWSVRAGVNSPLHF
TGTGCCTGGAGTGTACGGGCAGGGGTCAATTCACCCCTCCACTTT
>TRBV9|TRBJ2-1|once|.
CASSVEGTTYNEQFF
TGTGCCAGCAGCGTAGAGGGCACGACATACAATGAGCAGTTCTTC
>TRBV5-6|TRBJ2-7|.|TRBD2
CASSLFSGHEQYF
TGTGCCAGCAGCTTGTTTAGCGGGCACGAGCAGTACTTC
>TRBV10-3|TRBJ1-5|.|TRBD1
CAIRQGNQPQHF
TGTGCCATCAGACAGGGGAATCAGCCCCAGCATTTT
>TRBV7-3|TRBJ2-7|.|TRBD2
CASSLGLAGSEQYF
TGTGCCAGCAGCCTGGGACTAGCGGGGTCCGAGCAGTACTTC
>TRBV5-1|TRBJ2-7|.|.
CASSAAYEQYF
TGCGCCAGCAGCGCCGCCTACGAGCAGTACTTC
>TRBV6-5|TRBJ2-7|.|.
CASSYSRTYEQYF
TGTGCCAGCAGTTATTCCAGGACCTACGAGCAGTACTTC
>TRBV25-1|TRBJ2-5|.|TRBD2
CASSESGSGPQETQYF
TGTGCCAGCAGTGAGAGTGGTAGCGGGCCCCAAGAGACCCAGTACTTC
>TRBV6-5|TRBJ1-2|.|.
CASSSSGTPYYGYTF
TGTGCCAGCAGTTCCTCCGGGACGCCCTACTATGGCTACACCTTC
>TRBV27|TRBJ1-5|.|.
CASSLSRSNQPQHF
TGTGCCAGCAGTTTGAGCAGAAGCAATCAGCCCCAGCATTTT
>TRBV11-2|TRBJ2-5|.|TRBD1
CASSRENRDRAMQETQYF
TGTGCCAGCAGCCGGGAGAACCGGGACAGGGCAATGCAAGAGACCCAGTACTTC
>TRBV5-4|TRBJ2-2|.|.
CASSYSGTANTGELFF
TGTGCCAGCAGTTATTCCGGGACGGCGAACACCGGGGAGCTGTTTTTT
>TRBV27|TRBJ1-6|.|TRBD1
CASSFGTALNSPLHF
TGTGCCAGCAGTTTCGGGACAGCTCTAAATTCACCCCTCCACTTT
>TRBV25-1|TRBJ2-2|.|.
CASRKATGELFF
TGTGCCAGCAGGAAAGCCACCGGGGAGCTGTTTTTT
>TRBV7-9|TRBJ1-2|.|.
CASSLEGRVHGYTF
TGTGCCAGCAGCTTAGAGGGCAGGGTGCATGGCTACACCTTC
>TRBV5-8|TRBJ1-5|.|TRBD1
CASSWGQGWDQPQHF
TGTGCCAGCAGCTGGGGACAGGGGTGGGATCAGCCCCAGCATTTT
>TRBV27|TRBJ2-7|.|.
CASRGDGAYEQYF
TGTGCCAGTAGAGGGGACGGTGCTTACGAGCAGTACTTC
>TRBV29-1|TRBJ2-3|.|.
CSVGSSGSTDTQYF
TGCAGCGTTGGGTCAAGCGGGAGCACAGATACGCAGTATTTT
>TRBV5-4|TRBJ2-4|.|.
CASSLEATQLSQYF
TGTGCCAGCAGCTTGGAGGCTACCCAATTGAGTCAGTACTTC
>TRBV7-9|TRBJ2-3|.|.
CASRSAGSTDTQYF
TGTGCCAGCAGGAGCGCCGGGAGCACAGATACGCAGTATTTT
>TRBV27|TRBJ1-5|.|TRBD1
CASSLLGQGNQPQHF
TGTGCCAGCAGTTTATTGGGACAGGGGAATCAGCCCCAGCATTTT
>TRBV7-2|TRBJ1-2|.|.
CASSLSGGYTF
TGTGCCAGCAGCTTATCAGGTGGCTACACCTTC
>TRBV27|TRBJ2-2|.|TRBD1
CASSRPGQGATGELFF
TGTGCCAGCAGCCGGCCGGGGCAGGGGGCTACCGGGGAGCTGTTTTTT
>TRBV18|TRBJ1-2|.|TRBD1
CASSPMTGVGYTF
TGTGCCAGCTCACCGATGACAGGGGTCGGCTACACCTTC
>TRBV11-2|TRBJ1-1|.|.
CASSVLGTLNTEAFF
TGTGCCAGCAGCGTCCTCGGGACCCTGAACACTGAAGCTTTCTTT
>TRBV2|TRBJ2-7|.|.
CASSVQGFSLYEQYF
TGTGCCAGCAGTGTCCAGGGATTTAGTCTCTACGAGCAGTACTTC
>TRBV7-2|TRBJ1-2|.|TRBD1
CASSLVSGQANYGYTF
TGTGCCAGCAGCCTAGTGAGTGGACAGGCGAACTATGGCTACACCTTC
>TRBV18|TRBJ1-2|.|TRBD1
CASSPLPGQGNVYTF
TGTGCCAGCTCACCTTTACCGGGACAGGGGAATGTTTACACCTTC
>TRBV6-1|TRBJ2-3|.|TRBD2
CASSELKLAAGGDTQYF
TGTGCCAGCAGCGAATTAAAACTAGCGGCGGGGGGAGATACGCAGTATTTT
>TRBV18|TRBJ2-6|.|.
CASSRGTGSGANVLTF
TGTGCCAGCTCACGAGGGACTGGCTCTGGGGCCAACGTCCTGACTTTC
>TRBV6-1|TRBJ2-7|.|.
CASSEGFYEQYF
TGTGCCAGCAGTGAAGGATTTTACGAGCAGTACTTC
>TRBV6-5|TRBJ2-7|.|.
CASSAAFGLPYEQYF
TGTGCCAGCAGTGCGGCTTTTGGGCTCCCCTACGAGCAGTACTTC
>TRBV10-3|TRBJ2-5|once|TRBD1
CAISESTGLETQYF
TGTGCCATCAGTGAGTCGACAGGGCTTGAGACCCAGTACTTC
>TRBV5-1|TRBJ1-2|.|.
CASSRDRSYGYTF
TGCGCCAGCAGCCGTGACCGATCCTATGGCTACACCTTC
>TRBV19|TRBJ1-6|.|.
CASSSVSNQVGSYNSPLHF
TGTGCCAGTAGTTCGGTATCCAATCAGGTGGGATCCTATAATTCACCCCTCCACTTT
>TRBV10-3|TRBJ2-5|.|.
CAISESNSGALETQYF
TGTGCCATCAGTGAGTCAAATAGCGGAGCCTTGGAGACCCAGTACTTC
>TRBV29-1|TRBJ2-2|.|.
CSVRGQANTGELFF
TGCAGCGTGAGGGGACAAGCGAACACCGGGGAGCTGTTTTTT
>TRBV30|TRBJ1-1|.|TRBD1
CAWSTPWTGRVVAFF
TGTGCCTGGAGTACCCCATGGACAGGGAGGGTTGTAGCTTTCTTT
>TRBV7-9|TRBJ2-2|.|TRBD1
CASSQTGETGELFF
TGTGCCAGCAGCCAGACAGGGGAGACCGGGGAGCTGTTTTTT
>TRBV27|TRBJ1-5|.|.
CASSSGALPHQPQHF
TGTGCCAGCAGTTCGGGGGCTCTACCCCATCAGCCCCAGCATTTT
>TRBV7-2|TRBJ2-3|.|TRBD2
CASSSTSGSWDTQYF
TGTGCCAGCAGCTCAACTAGCGGGAGTTGGGATACGCAGTATTTT
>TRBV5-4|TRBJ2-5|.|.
CASSLEGSRETQYF
TGTGCCAGCAGCTTGGAGGGGAGCAGGGAGACCCAGTACTTC
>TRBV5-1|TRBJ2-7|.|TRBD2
CASSQLAGDSSYEQYF
TGCGCCAGCAGCCAACTAGCGGGGGACAGCTCCTACGAGCAGTACTTC